A single sample is the source of the 10 T cell receptor beta chains below, sequenced in a study of blood T cell repertoires in COVID-19. The data were produced by immunoSEQ multiplex PCR, yet TCRdb's version contains in-frame clones alone and is incomplete. The table shows 120,000 to 150,000 clones, with 80% to 90% occurring only once. Sequencing input: peripheral blood. These receptors were collected from a woman between 55 and 75 years old with COVID-19, enrolled during active disease.

V gene TRBV11-2 combines with J gene TRBJ1-6; 8 bases align to TRBD1. The CDR3 contains 14 residues. Per the germline V gene, CDR1 is SGHAT and CDR2 is FQNNGV. V shed 3 bases, J shed 7 bases, and the junction held 2 bases outside the gene matches. The CDR3 reads CASSFGQGNSPLHF. As DNA, the CDR3 is TGTGCCAGCAGCTTCGGACAGGGCAATTCACCCCTCCACTTT.

The V call is TRBV9, the J call TRBJ1-3; TRBD1 is a possible D gene (5 bases). V was pared by 2 bases and J by 2 bases, with 17 bases between. The length of the CDR3 is 17 residues. CDR1 is SGDLS and CDR2 is YYNGEE in the germline V gene. The DNA for the CDR3 is TGTGCCAGCAGCGTGAACCCTCTGGGGCAGGCTGGAAACACCATATATTTT. Its translation is CASSVNPLGQAGNTIYF.

The chain combines TRBV5-1 with TRBJ2-5; 9 bases are a match to TRBD2. V was clipped by 4 bases and J by 5 bases; unmatched bases: 15. The CDR3 totals 17 residues. CDR1 and CDR2 (germline): SGHRS, YFSETQ. The CDR3 nucleotides read TGCGCCAGCAGCCCAGAACGTGGAGCGGGGGGCCTGGAGACCCAGTACTTC. This sequence encodes CASSPERGAGGLETQYF.

This sequence joins TRBV7-9 and TRBJ2-5; perhaps TRBD1 as D (8 bases). Trimming removed 5 bases from V and 2 bases from J, with 15 bases in between. This CDR3 has 15 residues. The germline V gene has CDR1 SEHNR and CDR2 FQNEAQ (reference sequence). This chain's CDR3 is CASSQTGGAQETQYF. As DNA, the CDR3 is TGTGCCAGCAGCCAAACAGGGGGGGCACAAGAGACCCAGTACTTC.

The J gene is TRBJ2-7, the V gene TRBV19; 8 bases are a match to TRBD1. With 7 bases clipped from V and 0 bases from J, the junction kept 8 bases outside the gene matches. Germline assignment: CDR1 LNHDA and CDR2 SQIVND (reference sequence). CDR3 length: 15 amino acids. DNA for the CDR3: TGTGCCAGTATGGGTTGGACAGGGAGCTCCTACGAGCAGTACTTC. It yields the protein CASMGWTGSSYEQYF.

V and J are TRBV4-2 and TRBJ1-1, with D hard to call. The CDR3 has 13 amino acids. Germline values: CDR1 LGHNA, CDR2 YNFKEQ. The V and J ends lost 0 bases and 8 bases respectively, with 10 bases between them. The CDR3 is CASSQEAVAEAFF. CDR3 nucleotide sequence: TGTGCCAGCAGCCAAGAGGCGGTGGCGGAAGCTTTCTTT.

The V call is TRBV6-1, the J call TRBJ1-2; TRBD1 is a possible D gene (5 bases). V lost 6 bases and J 8 bases, leaving 10 bases between the germline ends. Germline CDR1 is MNHNS and CDR2 is SASEGT. The CDR3 covers 11 residues. The CDR3 region has the DNA TGTGCCAGCAGCCAAGGGGTGGGCTACACCTTC. This gives the protein CASSQGVGYTF.

CDR3 DNA sequence: TGTGCCAGTAGTATGGAGCAGGGAATAGTATTTCTAAACTATGGCTACACCTTC. Protein sequence: CASSMEQGIVFLNYGYTF. This chain links TRBV19 with TRBJ1-2; tentatively, D is TRBD1 (5 bases). The CDR3 length is 18 residues. Trimming stripped 3 bases from V and 2 bases from J, with 22 bases between. CDR1 is LNHDA, CDR2 SQIVND, per germline (reference sequence).

As regards this clone: It is unclear where the CDR3 begins or ends on the DNA, so no DNA is shown, and the CDR3 is as TCRdb lists it. The chain has TRBV28 and TRBJ1-1; TRBD1 reflects the table's D call only, with no check against the DNA. Per germline, CDR1 MDHEN and CDR2 SYDVKM. The CDR3 length equals 19 residues, ends included. This CDR3 is CASSFLAGLGGATTTEAFF.

The rearrangement links TRBV3-1 (or the pseudogene TRBV3-2) to TRBJ2-7; TRBD2 aligns across 9 bases. Germline V gives CDR1 LGHDT, CDR2 YNNKEL (reference sequence). CDR3 length: 17 residues. The ends lost 0 bases at V and 4 bases at J; junction bases unmatched: 10. CDR3: CASSQESGQRGVYEQYF. CDR3 DNA sequence: TGTGCCAGCAGCCAAGAATCTGGGCAGCGGGGGGTATACGAGCAGTACTTC.